The 26 T cell receptor beta chains listed next were all sequenced from one sample in a study of blood T cell repertoires in COVID-19. Assay: immunoSEQ multiplex PCR; the TCRdb copy retains only in-frame clones and omits some. The sample has approximately 72,000 clones, roughly nine tenths seen once. Sequences were obtained from peripheral blood. These receptors originate from a man aged 60 to 75 with acute or convalescent COVID-19.

The genes are TRBV7-9 and TRBJ1-4; D remains ambiguous. V lost 1 base, J lost 7 bases, and 13 bases lay in between. CDR1 and CDR2 from the germline V gene are SEHNR and FQNEAQ (reference sequence). The CDR3 extends over 15 amino acids. CDR3 nucleotides: TGTGCCAGCAGCTTAGGTTCCCCCGGGTCTGAAAAACTGTTTTTT. As protein: CASSLGSPGSEKLFF.

The V and J genes are TRBV20-1 and TRBJ2-1; D is perhaps TRBD1 (7 bases). Germline CDR1 reads DFQATT; CDR2 reads SNEGSKA (reference sequence). With 3 bases removed from V and 8 bases from J, the gap between germline ends came to 23 bases. The CDR3 covers 16 residues. This CDR3 is CSASGRGVVFVDEQFF. CDR3 DNA: TGCAGTGCTAGTGGCAGGGGGGTTGTCTTTGTCGATGAGCAGTTCTTC.

The chain carries TRBV6-4 and TRBJ2-1, with TRBD2 matching over 9 bases. The V gene end was trimmed by 6 bases and the J gene end by 5 bases; junction bases not matched to a gene: 5. Germline CDR1 is MRHNA and CDR2 is SNTAGT. The CDR3 has 14 amino acids. The DNA of the CDR3 is TGTGCCAGCAGGAGCGAGCGGGGGGACAATGAGCAGTTCTTC. Translated, it gives CASRSERGDNEQFF.

The V call is TRBV5-1, the J call TRBJ2-3, with a weak D call TRBD1 (5 bases). CDR3 length: 14 residues. V lost 1 base to trimming and J lost 5 bases, with 11 bases between them. In germline, CDR1 is SGHRS, CDR2 YFSETQ. CDR3 coding DNA: TGCGCCAGCAGCTTGTTCAGGGTCGGAGATACGCAGTATTTT. Its translation: CASSLFRVGDTQYF.

The gene calls are TRBV5-4 and TRBJ2-2, with unresolved D. V was shortened by 3 bases and J by 4 bases, with 10 bases between the two germline ends. CDR1 is SGHNT and CDR2 is YYREEE in the germline V gene (reference sequence). CDR3 length equals 14 residues. Written as DNA, the CDR3 is TGTGCCAGCAGCTCAATTACGAGCACCGGGGAGCTGTTTTTT. Translation: CASSSITSTGELFF.

The V call is TRBV6-5, the J call TRBJ1-5; D unclear. V gave up 7 bases and J gave up 0 bases, with 10 bases separating them. The CDR3 runs 14 residues. Germline-derived CDR1 and CDR2 are MNHEY and SVGAGI. The chain's CDR3 is CASKRALSNQPQHF. CDR3 nucleotides: TGTGCCAGCAAGAGGGCCCTTAGCAATCAGCCCCAGCATTTT.

V is TRBV7-9 and J is TRBJ1-2; TRBD1 is a possible D gene (6 bases). Trimming pared 4 bases from V and 4 bases from J, leaving 13 bases between. Germline V lookup: CDR1 SEHNR, CDR2 FQNEAQ (reference sequence). The CDR3 length is 14 residues. The CDR3 DNA is TGTGCCAGCAGCTGGTCGGACAGAGGCTATGGCTACACCTTC. It encodes CASSWSDRGYGYTF.

This clone occurred once. This chain links TRBV13 with TRBJ2-5, with 12 bases that match TRBD1. The CDR3 runs 15 residues. Per the germline V gene, CDR1 is PRHDT and CDR2 is FYEKMQ (reference sequence). Trimming removed 5 bases from V and 5 bases from J; junction bases left unmatched: 6. In DNA form, the CDR3 reads TGTGCCAGCAGCGTCGGGACAGGGGGCTGGGAGACCCAGTACTTC. This sequence encodes CASSVGTGGWETQYF.

The V call is TRBV2, the J call TRBJ1-1; unclear D gene. The CDR3 loop spans 9 amino acids. V was clipped by 6 bases and J by 7 bases, with 3 bases between them. Germline CDR1 is SNHLY and CDR2 is FYNNEI. The CDR3 region has the DNA TGTGCCAGCAGCCGTGAAGCTTTCTTT. Translated: CASSREAFF.

The V gene is TRBV7-8, the J gene TRBJ1-1, with D possibly matching TRBD1 (6 bases). The germline V gene has CDR1 SGHVS and CDR2 FQNEAQ. Trimming left V 5 bases short and J 6 bases short, with 13 bases between. The CDR3 has 13 amino acids. DNA for the CDR3: TGTGCCAGCAGCCGCGAGGGGGATTCTGAAGCTTTCTTT. This translates into CASSREGDSEAFF. The full variable domain, in which reference TRBV7-8 and TRBJ1-1 provide the parts outside the CDR3, is GAGVSQSPRYKVAKRGQDVALRCDPISGHVSLFWYQQALGQGPEFLTYFQNEAQLDKSGLPSDRFFAERPEGSVSTLKIQRTQQEDSAVYLCASSREGDSEAFFGQGTRLTVV.

The V call is TRBV7-3, the J call TRBJ2-7, with TRBD1 as a possible D gene (6 bases). V lost 5 bases and J lost 0, with 8 bases in between. The CDR3 consists of 13 residues. Germline loops: CDR1 SGHTA, CDR2 FQGTGA. DNA for the CDR3: TGTGCCAGCAGCAGGGACATCTCCTACGAGCAGTACTTC. This encodes CASSRDISYEQYF.

The rearrangement uses TRBV18 and TRBJ2-1, with D hard to call. The CDR3 runs 12 residues. The V gene's germline CDR1 is KGHSH and CDR2 LQKENI. V was trimmed by 3 bases and J by 8 bases, leaving 8 bases between them. The CDR3 protein is CASSPPADEQFF. The CDR3 nucleotides are TGTGCCAGCTCACCCCCCGCGGATGAGCAGTTCTTC.

The CDR3 DNA follows: TGTGCCAGCAGTGATTCCGGTGAAAAACTGTTTTTT. It translates to CASSDSGEKLFF. The chain employs TRBV6-4 and TRBJ1-4; D gene unclear. Germline CDR1 reads MRHNA; CDR2 reads SNTAGT. The V end was cut by 3 bases, the J end by 7 bases, with 6 bases between. The CDR3 is made up of 12 amino acids.

The V gene is TRBV5-6, the J gene TRBJ1-6, with 7 bases aligning to TRBD1. This CDR3 comprises 14 residues. From germline, CDR1 is SGHDT and CDR2 YYEEEE. V was pared by 5 bases and J by 9 bases, with 8 bases of the junction left unmatched. For the CDR3, the DNA is TGTGCCAGCAGTTTTGGACAGGCCACTTCACCCCTCCACTTT. It translates to CASSFGQATSPLHF.

This clone was counted a single time. The chain couples TRBV30 to TRBJ1-1; D perhaps matches TRBD1 (5 bases). The length of the CDR3 is 13 residues. V shed 4 bases and J shed 1 base, with 10 bases lying between them. Germline lookup yields CDR1 GTSNPN and CDR2 SVGIG (reference sequence). The CDR3 DNA is TGTGCCTGGATTCGGGGGTCGAACACTGAAGCTTTCTTT. This encodes CAWIRGSNTEAFF.

This clone was detected once. The chain employs TRBV7-9 and TRBJ1-1; the match to TRBD1 covers 8 bases. CDR3 length equals 13 residues. After removal of 8 bases from V and 1 base from J, the junction contained 3 bases not matched to a gene. CDR1 and CDR2 from the germline V gene are SEHNR and FQNEAQ (reference sequence). This chain's CDR3 is CASETGGNTEAFF. CDR3 nucleotide sequence: TGTGCCAGCGAAACAGGGGGGAACACTGAAGCTTTCTTT.

V usage is TRBV7-3 and J usage is TRBJ1-2; tentatively, D is TRBD1 (5 bases). Germline assignment: CDR1 SGHTA and CDR2 FQGTGA. There are 15 residues in the CDR3. Trimming removed 2 bases from V and 4 bases from J, with 14 bases in between. CDR3 nucleotides: TGTGCCAGCAGCTTATATCCAGGGTTGAGCTATGGCTACACCTTC. The encoded protein is CASSLYPGLSYGYTF.

The rearrangement links TRBV5-6 to TRBJ2-1; 7 nucleotides match TRBD1. Germline-derived CDR1 and CDR2 are SGHDT and YYEEEE. The CDR3 has 14 residues. The V segment lost 9 bases and the J segment 2 bases; nucleotides outside the gene matches: 8. CDR3 protein: CATTPGQTYNEQFF. The CDR3 DNA reads TGTGCCACCACTCCGGGACAGACCTACAATGAGCAGTTCTTC.

The V gene is TRBV28, the J gene TRBJ1-1; possibly TRBD1 for D (5 bases). Looked up from germline, CDR1 is MDHEN and CDR2 is SYDVKM. CDR3 length: 20 amino acids. V lost 5 bases to trimming and J lost 0 bases, with 28 bases between them. CDR3 residues: CASSRGRRGLIQFMNTEAFF. CDR3 nucleotides: TGTGCCAGCAGTCGCGGACGTCGGGGACTAATCCAGTTCATGAACACTGAAGCTTTCTTT.

The chain has TRBV5-1 and TRBJ1-1; D uncertain. The length of the CDR3 is 14 residues. Germline V gene lookup returns CDR1 SGHRS and CDR2 YFSETQ. The V end lost 1 base, the J end lost 5 bases, and 12 bases lay between the germline ends. The CDR3 DNA is TGCGCCAGCAGCTTGATCGTCGGCGGGACTGAAGCTTTCTTT. Its translation is CASSLIVGGTEAFF.

The V and J genes are TRBV7-9 and TRBJ1-1; 8 nucleotides agree with TRBD1. V was clipped by 1 base and J by 10 bases; unmatched bases: 5. The CDR3 length is 13 residues. Looked up from germline, CDR1 is SEHNR and CDR2 is FQNEAQ (reference sequence). CDR3 nucleotides: TGTGCCAGCAGCTTAGGGACAGGGCTGAGAGCTTTCTTT. Its translation: CASSLGTGLRAFF.

This CDR3 is CASSVTDSQETQYF. CDR3 DNA sequence: TGTGCCAGCAGCGTTACTGACAGTCAAGAGACCCAGTACTTC. The chain has TRBV9 and TRBJ2-5, with D possibly being TRBD1 (5 bases). The CDR3 contains 14 residues. The V end was cut by 2 bases, the J end by 2 bases, with 10 bases between. The germline V gene has CDR1 SGDLS and CDR2 YYNGEE. The full variable domain, in which reference TRBV9 and TRBJ2-5 provide the parts outside the CDR3, is DSGVTQTPKHLITATGQRVTLRCSPRSGDLSVYWYQQSLDQGLQFLIQYYNGEERAKGNILERFSAQQFPDLHSELNLSSLELGDSALYFCASSVTDSQETQYFGPGTRLLVL.

The chain couples TRBV7-9 to TRBJ2-1, with D possibly being TRBD1 (6 bases). The V gene lost 0 bases and the J gene lost 7 bases, with 10 bases spanning the gap. This CDR3 has 14 amino acids. Germline CDR1 and CDR2: SEHNR and FQNEAQ (reference sequence). The CDR3 DNA is TGTGCCAGCAGCTTAGCCGGGACATTAAATGAGCAGTTCTTC. Translated: CASSLAGTLNEQFF.

This chain links TRBV19 with TRBJ2-5, with D tentatively TRBD2 (6 bases). CDR1 LNHDA and CDR2 SQIVND come from the germline V gene (reference sequence). V was trimmed by 4 bases and J by 5 bases, leaving 11 bases between them. The CDR3 has 13 amino acids. For the CDR3, the DNA is TGTGCCAGTAGTAGGGACTTATTTGAGACCCAGTACTTC. It yields the protein CASSRDLFETQYF.

This sequence joins TRBV2 and TRBJ1-1, with D hard to call. V lost 7 bases to trimming and J lost 3 bases, with 6 bases between them. Germline V lookup: CDR1 SNHLY, CDR2 FYNNEI. The length of the CDR3 is 11 residues. CDR3 sequence: CASTAYTEAFF. Here the CDR3 DNA reads TGTGCCAGCACTGCGTACACTGAAGCTTTCTTT.

The chain is built from TRBV6-1 and TRBJ1-5; no reliable D call. There are 16 residues in the CDR3. The germline V gene has CDR1 MNHNS and CDR2 SASEGT. V was shortened by 3 bases and J by 3 bases, with 15 bases between the two germline ends. CDR3 loop: CASSDLGANVNQPQHF. The CDR3, as DNA: TGTGCCAGCAGTGACCTGGGAGCCAATGTCAATCAGCCCCAGCATTTT.